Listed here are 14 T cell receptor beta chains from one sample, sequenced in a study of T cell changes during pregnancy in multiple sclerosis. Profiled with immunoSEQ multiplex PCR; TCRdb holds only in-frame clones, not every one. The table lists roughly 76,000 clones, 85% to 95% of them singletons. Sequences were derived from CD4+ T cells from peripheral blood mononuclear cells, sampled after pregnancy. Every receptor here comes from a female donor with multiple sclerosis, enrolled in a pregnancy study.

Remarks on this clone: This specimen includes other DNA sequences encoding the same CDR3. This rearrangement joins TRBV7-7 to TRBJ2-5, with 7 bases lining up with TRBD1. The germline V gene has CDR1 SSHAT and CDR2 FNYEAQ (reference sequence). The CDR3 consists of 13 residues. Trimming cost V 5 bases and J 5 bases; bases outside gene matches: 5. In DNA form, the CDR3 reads TGTGCCAGCAGCCGTGACAGGGAGGAGACCCAGTACTTC. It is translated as CASSRDREETQYF.

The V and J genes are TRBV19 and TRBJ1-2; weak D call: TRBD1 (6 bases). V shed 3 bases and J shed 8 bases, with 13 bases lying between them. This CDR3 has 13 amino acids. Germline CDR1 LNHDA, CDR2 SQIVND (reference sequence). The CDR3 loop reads CASSIGQMGGYTF. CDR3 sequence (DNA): TGTGCCAGTAGTATTGGACAGATGGGAGGCTACACCTTC. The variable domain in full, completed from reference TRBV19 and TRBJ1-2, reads DGGITQSPKYLFRKEGQNVTLSCEQNLNHDAMYWYRQDPGQGLRLIYYSQIVNDFQKGDIAEGYSVSREKKESFPLTVTSAQKNPTAFYLCASSIGQMGGYTFGSGTRLTVV.

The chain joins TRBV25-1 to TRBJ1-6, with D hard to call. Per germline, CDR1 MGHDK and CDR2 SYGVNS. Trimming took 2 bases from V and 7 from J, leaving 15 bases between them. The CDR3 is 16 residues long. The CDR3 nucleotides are TGTGCCAGCAGTGAACCCCGCGTCAGGTTCAATTCACCCCTCCACTTT. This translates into CASSEPRVRFNSPLHF.

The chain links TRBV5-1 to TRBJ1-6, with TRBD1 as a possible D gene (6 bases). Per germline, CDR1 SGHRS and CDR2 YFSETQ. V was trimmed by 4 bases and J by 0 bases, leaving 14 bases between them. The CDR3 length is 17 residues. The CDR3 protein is CASSPNRASSYNSPLHF. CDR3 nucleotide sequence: TGCGCCAGCAGCCCGAACAGGGCCAGCTCCTATAATTCACCCCTCCACTTT.

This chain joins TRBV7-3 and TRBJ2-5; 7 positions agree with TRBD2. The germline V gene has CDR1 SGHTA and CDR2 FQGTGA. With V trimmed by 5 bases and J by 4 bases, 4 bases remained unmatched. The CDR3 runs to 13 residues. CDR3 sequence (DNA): TGTGCCAGCAGCGGGGAGGGCGGAGAGACCCAGTACTTC. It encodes CASSGEGGETQYF.

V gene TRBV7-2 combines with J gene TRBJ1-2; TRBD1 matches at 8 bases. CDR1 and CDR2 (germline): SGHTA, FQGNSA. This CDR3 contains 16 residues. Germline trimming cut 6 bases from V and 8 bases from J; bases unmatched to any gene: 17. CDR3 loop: CASRPLRTGKEEGYTF. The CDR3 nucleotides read TGTGCCAGCAGGCCTTTGCGGACAGGGAAAGAAGAAGGCTACACCTTC.

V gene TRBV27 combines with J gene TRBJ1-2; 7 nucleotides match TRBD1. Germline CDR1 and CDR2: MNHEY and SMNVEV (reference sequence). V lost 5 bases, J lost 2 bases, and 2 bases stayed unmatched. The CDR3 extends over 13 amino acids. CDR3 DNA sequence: TGTGCCAGCAGTCCGACAGGGAACTATGGCTACACCTTC. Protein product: CASSPTGNYGYTF.

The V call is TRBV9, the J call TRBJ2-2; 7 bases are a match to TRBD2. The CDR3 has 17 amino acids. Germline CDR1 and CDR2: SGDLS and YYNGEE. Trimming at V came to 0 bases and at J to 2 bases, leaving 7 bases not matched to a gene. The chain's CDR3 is CASSVGGGDDNTGELFF. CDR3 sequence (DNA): TGTGCCAGCAGCGTAGGGGGAGGGGACGATAACACCGGGGAGCTGTTTTTT.

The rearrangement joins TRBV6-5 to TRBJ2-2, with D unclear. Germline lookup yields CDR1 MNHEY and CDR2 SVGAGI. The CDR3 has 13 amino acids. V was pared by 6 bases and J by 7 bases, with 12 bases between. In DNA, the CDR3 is TGTGCCAGCAGCCGCCGAACCGGCGGGGAGCTGTTTTTT. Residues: CASSRRTGGELFF.

The CDR3: CASNTRSTDTQYF. The CDR3 nucleotides are TGTGCCAGCAATACCAGATCCACAGATACGCAGTATTTT. The V call is TRBV2, the J call TRBJ2-3; no reliable D call. Germline CDR1 SNHLY, CDR2 FYNNEI. Trimming stripped 7 bases from V and 2 bases from J, with 10 bases between. The CDR3 is made up of 13 amino acids. Full variable domain (outside the CDR3, taken from reference TRBV2 and TRBJ2-3): EPEVTQTPSHQVTQMGQEVILRCVPISNHLYFYWYRQILGQKVEFLVSFYNNEISEKSEIFDDQFSVERPDGSNFTLKIRSTKLEDSAMYFCASNTRSTDTQYFGPGTRLTVL.

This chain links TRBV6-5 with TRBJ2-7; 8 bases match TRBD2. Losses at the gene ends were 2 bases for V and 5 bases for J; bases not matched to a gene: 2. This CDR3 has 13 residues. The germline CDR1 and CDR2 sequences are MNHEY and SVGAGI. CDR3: CASSYAGGHEQYF. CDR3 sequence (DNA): TGTGCCAGCAGTTACGCGGGAGGCCACGAGCAGTACTTC.

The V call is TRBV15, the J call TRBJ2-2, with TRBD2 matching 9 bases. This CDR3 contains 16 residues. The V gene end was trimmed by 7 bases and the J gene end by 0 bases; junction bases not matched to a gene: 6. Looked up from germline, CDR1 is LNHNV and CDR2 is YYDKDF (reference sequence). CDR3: CATTRLAGTNTGELFF. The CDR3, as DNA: TGTGCCACCACCCGTCTAGCGGGGACGAACACCGGGGAGCTGTTTTTT.

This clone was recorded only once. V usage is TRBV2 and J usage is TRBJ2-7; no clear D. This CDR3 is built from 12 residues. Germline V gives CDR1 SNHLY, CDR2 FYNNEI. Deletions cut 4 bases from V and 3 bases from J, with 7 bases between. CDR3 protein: CASSVAGYEQYF. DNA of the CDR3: TGTGCCAGCAGTGTCGCCGGCTACGAGCAGTACTTC.

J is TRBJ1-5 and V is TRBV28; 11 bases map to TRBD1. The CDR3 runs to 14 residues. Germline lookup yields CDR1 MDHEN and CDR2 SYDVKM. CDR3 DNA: TGTAAAACCGGGACAGGGGGTAGCAATCAGCCCCAGCATTTT. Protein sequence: CKTGTGGSNQPQHF.